Below, 9 T cell receptor beta chains from the same sample are listed, as sequenced in a study of blood T cell repertoires in COVID-19. Data came from immunoSEQ multiplex PCR; TCRdb stores just in-frame clones and leaves some out. The data show some 360,000 clones, more than 70% seen once. Sequencing was performed on PBMCs or T cells enriched from blood (not recorded which). These receptors were collected from a woman aged 30 to 39 who had been exposed to COVID-19.

This chain uses TRBV28 with TRBJ2-5, with unresolved D. Germline CDR1 is MDHEN and CDR2 is SYDVKM. This CDR3 is 17 amino acids long. Between the trimmed V and J ends, which lost 6 bases and 1 base, there was a span of 21 bases. Here the CDR3 DNA reads TGTGCCAGCAGCTATATAAACCCTATAAGGAGCCAAGAGACCCAGTACTTC. The encoded protein is CASSYINPIRSQETQYF. Drawing the rest from reference TRBV28 and TRBJ2-5, the complete variable domain is DVKVTQSSRYLVKRTGEKVFLECVQDMDHENMFWYRQDPGLGLRLIYFSYDVKMKEKGDIPEGYSVSREKKERFSLILESASTNQTSMYLCASSYINPIRSQETQYFGPGTRLLVL.

Note on this clone: Other DNA sequences in the sample encode the same CDR3. V usage is TRBV18 and J usage is TRBJ1-6; possibly TRBD1 for D (6 bases). CDR1 is KGHSH and CDR2 is LQKENI in the germline V gene. V shed 3 bases and J shed 6 bases, with 9 bases lying between them. This CDR3 spans 14 amino acids. CDR3 loop: CASSPDSFNSPLHF. DNA for the CDR3: TGTGCCAGCTCACCGGACAGTTTTAATTCACCCCTCCACTTT. Complete variable domain (other parts from reference TRBV18 and TRBJ1-6): NAGVMQNPRHLVRRRGQEARLRCSPMKGHSHVYWYRQLPEEGLKFMVYLQKENIIDESGMPKERFSAEFPKEGPSILRIQQVVRGDSAAYFCASSPDSFNSPLHFGNGTRLTVT.

The rearrangement joins TRBV6-6 to TRBJ2-7; weak D call: TRBD1 (7 bases). CDR3 length equals 13 residues. Per the germline V gene, CDR1 is MNHNY and CDR2 is SVGAGI (reference sequence). V gave up 7 bases and J gave up 5 bases, with 15 bases separating them. CDR3 residues: CASTQGGGHEQYF. In nucleotides, the CDR3 is TGTGCCAGCACCCAGGGGGGCGGGCACGAGCAGTACTTC.

J is TRBJ1-1 and V is TRBV10-1, with 8 bases aligning to TRBD1. The CDR3 totals 13 residues. V was pared by 4 bases and J by 6 bases, with 4 bases of the junction left unmatched. CDR1 WNHNN and CDR2 SYGVQD come from the germline V gene (reference sequence). The CDR3 DNA sequence: TGCGCCAGCAGTGCGCAGGGGGCGGCTGAAGCTTTCTTT. Its translation: CASSAQGAAEAFF.

The CDR3 reads CASRTGGREKLFF. The CDR3 coding sequence is TGTGCCAGCAGGACAGGGGGACGTGAAAAACTGTTTTTT. This chain uses TRBV28 with TRBJ1-4; 9 positions agree with TRBD1. CDR1 is MDHEN, CDR2 SYDVKM, per germline. This CDR3 has 13 residues. The V and J ends lost 6 bases and 7 bases, in that order; junction bases with no gene match: 3.

Here the CDR3 DNA reads TGTGCCAGCAGCGTAGGGGGGCCCTCTTACGAGCAGTACTTC. Protein: CASSVGGPSYEQYF. The V and J genes are TRBV9 and TRBJ2-7; TRBD1 might be the D (6 bases). The germline V gene has CDR1 SGDLS and CDR2 YYNGEE. Trimming removed 0 bases from V and 4 bases from J, with 11 bases in between. The CDR3 consists of 14 residues.

The chain links TRBV28 to TRBJ2-7; a weak D match, TRBD1 (6 bases). The CDR3 loop spans 14 amino acids. Germline CDR1 is MDHEN and CDR2 is SYDVKM. The V and J ends lost 6 bases and 0 bases respectively, with 12 bases between them. The CDR3: CASSTGTFSYEQYF. In DNA form, the CDR3 reads TGTGCCAGCAGCACCGGGACATTCTCCTACGAGCAGTACTTC.

This sequence joins TRBV7-3 and TRBJ2-1, with 9 nucleotides matching TRBD1. V dropped 4 bases and J dropped 6; count of bases not matched to a gene: 7. In germline, CDR1 is SGHTA, CDR2 FQGTGA. The CDR3 loop spans 15 amino acids. CDR3 DNA: TGTGCCAGCAGCTACGGACAGGGGATCAGCAATGAGCAGTTCTTC. Its protein product is CASSYGQGISNEQFF.

The genes are TRBV29-1 and TRBJ1-5, with TRBD1 matching over 7 bases. The CDR3 spans 14 residues. The J segment lost 4 bases and the V segment lost 5 bases, leaving 8 bases of the junction unmatched. CDR1 is SQVTM, CDR2 ANQGSEA, per germline. CDR3 loop: CSVRGSGGNQPQHF. DNA of the CDR3: TGCAGCGTTAGAGGGTCAGGGGGTAATCAGCCCCAGCATTTT.